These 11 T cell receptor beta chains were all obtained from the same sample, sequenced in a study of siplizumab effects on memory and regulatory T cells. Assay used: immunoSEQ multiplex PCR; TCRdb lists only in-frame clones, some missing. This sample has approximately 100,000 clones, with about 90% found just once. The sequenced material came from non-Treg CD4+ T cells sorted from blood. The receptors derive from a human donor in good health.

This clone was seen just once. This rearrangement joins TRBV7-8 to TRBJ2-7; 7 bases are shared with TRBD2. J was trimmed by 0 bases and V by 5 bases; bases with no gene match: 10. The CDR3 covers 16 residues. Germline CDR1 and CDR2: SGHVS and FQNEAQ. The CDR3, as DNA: TGTGCCAGCAGCACCCCGGAAAGCGGGATCTCCTACGAGCAGTACTTC. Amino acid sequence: CASSTPESGISYEQYF.

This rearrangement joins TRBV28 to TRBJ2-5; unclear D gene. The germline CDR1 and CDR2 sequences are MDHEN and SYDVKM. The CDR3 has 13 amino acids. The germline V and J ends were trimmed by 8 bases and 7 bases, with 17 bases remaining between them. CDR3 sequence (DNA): TGTGCCAGCGGCAACGGTGGAGTTTGGACCCAGTACTTC. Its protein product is CASGNGGVWTQYF.

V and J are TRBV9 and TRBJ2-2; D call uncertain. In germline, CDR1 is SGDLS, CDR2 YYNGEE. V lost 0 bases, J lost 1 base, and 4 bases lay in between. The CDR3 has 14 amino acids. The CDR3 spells CASSVDGNTGELFF. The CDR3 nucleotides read TGTGCCAGCAGCGTAGATGGGAACACCGGGGAGCTGTTTTTT. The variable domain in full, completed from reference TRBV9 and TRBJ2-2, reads DSGVTQTPKHLITATGQRVTLRCSPRSGDLSVYWYQQSLDQGLQFLIQYYNGEERAKGNILERFSAQQFPDLHSELNLSSLELGDSALYFCASSVDGNTGELFFGEGSRLTVL.

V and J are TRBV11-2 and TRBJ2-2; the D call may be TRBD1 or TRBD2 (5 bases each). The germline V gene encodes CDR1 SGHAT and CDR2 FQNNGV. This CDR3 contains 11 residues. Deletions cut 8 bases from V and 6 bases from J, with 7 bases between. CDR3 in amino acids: CASRGPGELFF. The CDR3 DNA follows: TGTGCCAGCCGGGGACCCGGGGAGCTGTTTTTT.

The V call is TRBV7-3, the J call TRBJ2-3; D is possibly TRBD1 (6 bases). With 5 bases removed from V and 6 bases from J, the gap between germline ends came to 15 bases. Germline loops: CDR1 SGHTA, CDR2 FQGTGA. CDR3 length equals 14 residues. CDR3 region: CASSTRDIGDTQYF. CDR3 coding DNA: TGTGCCAGCAGCACTCGGGACATCGGCGATACGCAGTATTTT. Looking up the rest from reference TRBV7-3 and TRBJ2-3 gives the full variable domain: GAGVSQTPSNKVTEKGKYVELRCDPISGHTALYWYRQSLGQGPEFLIYFQGTGAADDSGLPNDRFFAVRPEGSVSTLKIQRTERGDSAVYLCASSTRDIGDTQYFGPGTRLTVL.

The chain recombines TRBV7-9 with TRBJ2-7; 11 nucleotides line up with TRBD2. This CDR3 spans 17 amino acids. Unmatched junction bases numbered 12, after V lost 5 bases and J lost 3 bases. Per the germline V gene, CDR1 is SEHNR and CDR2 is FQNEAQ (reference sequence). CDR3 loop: CASSPVASGRPSYEQYF. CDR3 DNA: TGTGCCAGCAGCCCCGTGGCTAGCGGGAGGCCGAGCTACGAGCAGTACTTC.

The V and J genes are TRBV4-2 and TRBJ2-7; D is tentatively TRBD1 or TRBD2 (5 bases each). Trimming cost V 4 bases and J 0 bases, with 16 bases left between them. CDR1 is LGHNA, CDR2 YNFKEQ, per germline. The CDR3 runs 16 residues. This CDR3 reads CASSRSGTKSSYEQYF. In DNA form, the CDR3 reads TGTGCCAGCAGCCGGTCCGGGACCAAAAGCTCCTACGAGCAGTACTTC.

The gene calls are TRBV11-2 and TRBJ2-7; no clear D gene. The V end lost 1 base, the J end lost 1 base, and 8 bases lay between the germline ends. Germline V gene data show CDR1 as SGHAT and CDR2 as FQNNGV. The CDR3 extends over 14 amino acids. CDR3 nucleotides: TGTGCCAGCAGCTTAGTCGGGCAATCCTACGAGCAGTACTTC. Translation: CASSLVGQSYEQYF.

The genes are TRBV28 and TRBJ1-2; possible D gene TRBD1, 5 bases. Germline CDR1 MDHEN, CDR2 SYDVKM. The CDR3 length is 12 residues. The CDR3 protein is CGSGVVSYGYTF. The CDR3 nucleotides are TGTGGTTCGGGGGTAGTCTCCTATGGCTACACCTTC.

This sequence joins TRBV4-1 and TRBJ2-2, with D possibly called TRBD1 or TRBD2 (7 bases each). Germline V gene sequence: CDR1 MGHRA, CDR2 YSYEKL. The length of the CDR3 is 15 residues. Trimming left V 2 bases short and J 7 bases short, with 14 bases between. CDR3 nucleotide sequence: TGCGCCAGCAGCCAAAGGGAGGGGGCTGGCGGGGAGCTGTTTTTT. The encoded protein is CASSQREGAGGELFF.

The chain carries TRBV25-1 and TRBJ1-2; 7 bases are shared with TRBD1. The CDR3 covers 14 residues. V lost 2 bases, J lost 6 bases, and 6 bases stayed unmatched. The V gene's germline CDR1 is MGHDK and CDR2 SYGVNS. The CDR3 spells CASSEATGVNGYTF. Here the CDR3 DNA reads TGTGCCAGCAGTGAAGCAACAGGGGTAAATGGCTACACCTTC.